This T cell receptor (beta chain) was documented in a study of control samples from healthy donors and cancer patients. Per the germline V gene, CDR1 is MDHEN and CDR2 is SYDVKM. The CDR3 sequence is 17 residues long. The V and J ends lost 4 bases and 4 bases, in that order; junction bases with no gene match: 12. This clone was counted a single time. Clones were read by immunoSEQ multiplex PCR, and TCRdb kept only the in-frame ones, dropping some. In the table there are 150,000 to 200,000 clones, 80% to 90% of which are singletons. This receptor was obtained from a man aged 25 to 40 in good health. The chain carries TRBV28 and TRBJ2-3; 9 positions match TRBD2. Material for sequencing was blood. CDR3 sequence (DNA): TGTGCCAGCAGTTCCCCCCCTAGCGGGATCAAGCCAGATACGCAGTATTTT. Translation gives CASSSPPSGIKPDTQYF.